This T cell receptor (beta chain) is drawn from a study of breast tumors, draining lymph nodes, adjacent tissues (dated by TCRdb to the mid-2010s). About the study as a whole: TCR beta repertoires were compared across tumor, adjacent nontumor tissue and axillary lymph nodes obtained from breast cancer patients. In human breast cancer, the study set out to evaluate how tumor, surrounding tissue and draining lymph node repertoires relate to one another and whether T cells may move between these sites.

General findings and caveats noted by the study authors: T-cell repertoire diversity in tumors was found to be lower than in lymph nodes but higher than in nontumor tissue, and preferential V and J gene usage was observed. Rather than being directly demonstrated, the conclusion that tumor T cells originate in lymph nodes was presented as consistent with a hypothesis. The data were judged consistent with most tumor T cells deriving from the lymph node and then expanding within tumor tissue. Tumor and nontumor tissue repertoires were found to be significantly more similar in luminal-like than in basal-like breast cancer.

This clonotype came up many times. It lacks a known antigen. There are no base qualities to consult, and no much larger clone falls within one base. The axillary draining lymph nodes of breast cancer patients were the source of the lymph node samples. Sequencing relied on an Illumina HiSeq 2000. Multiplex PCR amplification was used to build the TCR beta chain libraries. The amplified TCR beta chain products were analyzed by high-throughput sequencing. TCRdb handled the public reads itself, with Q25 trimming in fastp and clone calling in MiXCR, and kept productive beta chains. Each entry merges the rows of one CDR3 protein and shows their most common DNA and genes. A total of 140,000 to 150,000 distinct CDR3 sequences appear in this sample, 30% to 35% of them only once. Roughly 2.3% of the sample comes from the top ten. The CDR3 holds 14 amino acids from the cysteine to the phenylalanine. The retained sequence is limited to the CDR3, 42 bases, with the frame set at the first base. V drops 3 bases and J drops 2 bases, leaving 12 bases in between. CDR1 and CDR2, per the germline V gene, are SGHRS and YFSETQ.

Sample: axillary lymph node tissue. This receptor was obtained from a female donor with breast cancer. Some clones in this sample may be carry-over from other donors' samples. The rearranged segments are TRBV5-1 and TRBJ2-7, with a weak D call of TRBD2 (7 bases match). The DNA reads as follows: TGCGCCAGCAGCTGGGGGGGACAAGCCTACGAGCAGTACTTC. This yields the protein CASSWGGQAYEQYF.